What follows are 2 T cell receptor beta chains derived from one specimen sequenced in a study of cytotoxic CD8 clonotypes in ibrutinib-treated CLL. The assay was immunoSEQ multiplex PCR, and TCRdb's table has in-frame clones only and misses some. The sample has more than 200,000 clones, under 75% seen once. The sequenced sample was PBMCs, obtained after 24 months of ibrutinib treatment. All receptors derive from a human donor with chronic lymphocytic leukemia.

The CDR3 DNA sequence: TGCGCCAGCAGAACTTCGGGGGACACCGGGGAGCTGTTTTTT. Translated, it gives CASRTSGDTGELFF. V is TRBV5-1 and J is TRBJ2-2, with TRBD2 as a possible D gene (6 bases). CDR1 is SGHRS and CDR2 is YFSETQ in the germline V gene. Trimming shortened V by 5 bases and J by 3 bases, and 11 bases separated the two germline ends. The CDR3 loop spans 14 amino acids.

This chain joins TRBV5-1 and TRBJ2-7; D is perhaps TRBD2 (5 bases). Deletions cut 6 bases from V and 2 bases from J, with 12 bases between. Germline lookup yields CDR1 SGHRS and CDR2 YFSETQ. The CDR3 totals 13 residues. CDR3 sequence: CASNAGGTYEQYF. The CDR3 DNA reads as TGCGCCAGCAACGCGGGCGGCACCTACGAGCAGTACTTC.